Below are 22 T cell receptor beta chains sequenced from a single sample in a study of blood T cell repertoires in COVID-19. Assay: immunoSEQ multiplex PCR; the TCRdb copy retains only in-frame clones and omits some. This sample has 200,000 to 250,000 clones, with roughly 80% found just once. Sequenced input: peripheral blood. Source of these receptors: a man aged 30 to 45 with active or convalescent COVID-19.

This chain links TRBV7-9 with TRBJ1-2; no definite D call. The V end lost 6 bases, the J end lost 6 bases, and 17 bases lay between the germline ends. Germline V lookup: CDR1 SEHNR, CDR2 FQNEAQ (reference sequence). The CDR3 has 14 amino acids. This CDR3 reads CASSSFTVSDGYTF. The CDR3 bases are TGTGCCAGCAGTTCATTCACAGTGTCCGATGGCTACACCTTC.

The V and J genes are TRBV3-1 (or the pseudogene TRBV3-2) and TRBJ1-2; no clear D gene. V was trimmed by 6 bases and J by 2 bases, leaving 7 bases between them. This CDR3 has 12 amino acids. From germline, CDR1 is LGHDT and CDR2 YNNKEL (reference sequence). In nucleotides, the CDR3 is TGTGCCAGCAGAGGAGGCAACTATGGCTACACCTTC. Protein product: CASRGGNYGYTF.

This clone was detected a few times. The V and J genes are TRBV4-3 and TRBJ2-1, with 15 bases identical to TRBD2. The germline V gene has CDR1 LGHNA and CDR2 YSLEER. The CDR3 length is 16 residues. The junction had 8 bases not matched to a gene; V was cut back by 4 bases and J by 10 bases. CDR3 region: CASSPARTSGRVEQFF. Here the CDR3 DNA reads TGCGCCAGCAGCCCCGCCCGGACTAGCGGGAGGGTAGAGCAGTTCTTC.

V gene TRBV6-2 or TRBV6-3 combines with J gene TRBJ2-3; TRBD2 matches at 8 bases. Germline-derived CDR1 and CDR2 are MNHEY and SVGEGT. CDR3 length: 15 residues. V dropped 6 bases and J dropped 2; count of bases not matched to a gene: 7. The CDR3 here is CASSSLAGLTDTQYF. The CDR3 DNA sequence: TGTGCCAGCAGCTCTTTAGCGGGACTCACAGATACGCAGTATTTT.

The CDR3 nucleotides read TGTGCCAGCAGCTTGGGCGGAGAAGAGACCCAGTACTTC. Translation gives CASSLGGEETQYF. The rearrangement uses TRBV5-6 and TRBJ2-5; no reliable D call. The length of the CDR3 is 13 residues. Germline CDR1 SGHDT, CDR2 YYEEEE. Trimming stripped 0 bases from V and 3 bases from J, with 6 bases between.

This sequence joins TRBV2 and TRBJ2-7; 12 nucleotides agree with TRBD2. This CDR3 has 13 residues. Unmatched junction bases numbered 8, after V lost 11 bases and J lost 6 bases. The V gene's germline CDR1 is SNHLY and CDR2 FYNNEI. The CDR3 DNA sequence: TGTGCCGGAGGACTAGCGGGACTCTTCGAGCAGTACTTC. Protein: CAGGLAGLFEQYF.

In its sample, this clone was seen a few times. This chain connects TRBV28 to TRBJ1-6, with TRBD1 matching over 7 bases. This CDR3 is built from 15 residues. Unmatched junction bases numbered 14, after V lost 8 bases and J lost 10 bases. CDR1 is MDHEN and CDR2 is SYDVKM in the germline V gene. The CDR3 DNA reads TGTGCCAGCGTCGGGTTAGGGGGCGTGGGGTCACCCCTCCACTTT. Its protein is CASVGLGGVGSPLHF.

The sample holds a few counts of this clone. The chain combines TRBV19 with TRBJ1-5; TRBD1 matches at 10 bases. The CDR3 loop spans 14 amino acids. The V and J ends lost 8 bases and 7 bases, in that order; junction bases with no gene match: 8. CDR1 is LNHDA and CDR2 is SQIVND in the germline V gene (reference sequence). The CDR3 DNA follows: TGTGCCAGTTTTGACAGGGGGCAGGGGCAGCCCCAGCATTTT. It codes for CASFDRGQGQPQHF. The whole variable domain, remainder taken from reference TRBV19 and TRBJ1-5, is DGGITQSPKYLFRKEGQNVTLSCEQNLNHDAMYWYRQDPGQGLRLIYYSQIVNDFQKGDIAEGYSVSREKKESFPLTVTSAQKNPTAFYLCASFDRGQGQPQHFGDGTRLSIL.

The chain combines TRBV7-2 with TRBJ2-3, with D maybe TRBD2 (7 bases). This CDR3 region has 15 residues. Germline V gene sequence: CDR1 SGHTA, CDR2 FQGNSA. The V gene lost 1 base and the J gene lost 2 bases, with 10 bases spanning the gap. CDR3 amino acids: CASSLGGGPTDTQYF. The CDR3 region has the DNA TGTGCCAGCAGCTTAGGGGGGGGGCCCACAGATACGCAGTATTTT.

The V call is TRBV10-3, the J call TRBJ2-7, with TRBD2 identical over 10 bases. This CDR3 spans 14 amino acids. V dropped 7 bases and J dropped 6; count of bases not matched to a gene: 9. From germline, CDR1 is ENHRY and CDR2 SYGVKD. CDR3 bases: TGTGCCATCACCCCCCTAGCGGGAGAGGGCGAGCAGTACTTC. Protein sequence: CAITPLAGEGEQYF.

J is TRBJ2-6 and V is TRBV27; 15 bases fit TRBD2. Trimming took 2 bases from V and 3 from J; bases not matched to a gene: 5. This CDR3 contains 19 residues. CDR1 is MNHEY and CDR2 is SMNVEV in the germline V gene (reference sequence). The CDR3 sequence: CASSLRTSGRAFGANVLTF. DNA for the CDR3: TGTGCCAGCAGTTTACGGACTAGCGGGAGGGCCTTTGGGGCCAACGTCCTGACTTTC.

This rearrangement joins TRBV10-2 to TRBJ2-7; 7 bases line up with TRBD1. V shed 6 bases and J 0 bases; nucleotides not matched to a gene: 5. The V gene's germline CDR1 is WSHSY and CDR2 SAAADI. CDR3 size: 14 residues. The CDR3 region is CASSPGGVSYEQYF. Here the CDR3 DNA reads TGCGCCAGCAGCCCAGGGGGTGTCTCCTACGAGCAGTACTTC.

V usage is TRBV6-1 and J usage is TRBJ2-7, with 12 bases aligning to TRBD2. This CDR3 contains 17 residues. Germline V gene data show CDR1 as MNHNS and CDR2 as SASEGT. Trimming at V came to 1 base and at J to 2 bases, leaving 6 bases not matched to a gene. In DNA form, the CDR3 reads TGTGCCAGCAGTGAAGTCCCGACTAGCGGGAGCGCCTACGAGCAGTACTTC. It yields the protein CASSEVPTSGSAYEQYF.

The gene calls are TRBV5-8 and TRBJ1-5, with D perhaps TRBD1 (5 bases). Trimming stripped 4 bases from V and 8 bases from J, with 13 bases between. This CDR3 has 13 residues. Germline CDR1 reads SGHTS; CDR2 reads YDEGEE. The CDR3 DNA sequence: TGTGCCAGCAGCGCCCACAGGTTTGAGCCCCAGCATTTT. It codes for CASSAHRFEPQHF.

V and J are TRBV7-2 and TRBJ1-2; the D gene is possibly TRBD1 (5 bases). CDR1 and CDR2 from the germline V gene are SGHTA and FQGNSA. CDR3 size: 14 residues. V shed 2 bases and J shed 4 bases, with 11 bases lying between them. The CDR3 region is CASSLWKTAYGYTF. The CDR3 nucleotides are TGTGCCAGCAGCTTATGGAAGACAGCCTATGGCTACACCTTC.

In its sample, this clone was seen a few times. The J gene is TRBJ2-1, the V gene TRBV2, with 8 positions matching TRBD1. The CDR3 contains 13 residues. CDR1 and CDR2 (germline): SNHLY, FYNNEI. Losses at the gene ends were 8 bases for V and 7 bases for J; bases not matched to a gene: 7. CDR3: CASRTQGGNEQFF. CDR3 coding DNA: TGTGCCAGCCGAACACAGGGGGGAAATGAGCAGTTCTTC.

The rearrangement links TRBV18 to TRBJ1-3, with TRBD1 matching over 7 bases. This CDR3 has 19 amino acids. Germline V gives CDR1 KGHSH, CDR2 LQKENI. The J segment lost 0 bases and the V segment lost 1 base, leaving 12 bases of the junction unmatched. The CDR3 loop is CASSPLGQNGQDSGNTIYF. The CDR3 DNA reads TGTGCCAGCTCACCACTTGGCCAGAACGGACAGGACTCTGGAAACACCATATATTTT.

The CDR3 loop reads CASSLGQGIYNSPLHF. The CDR3 bases are TGCGCCAGCAGCTTGGGACAGGGGATCTATAATTCACCCCTCCACTTT. The rearrangement uses TRBV5-1 and TRBJ1-6; TRBD1 matches at 8 bases. This CDR3 has 16 amino acids. Germline V gene data show CDR1 as SGHRS and CDR2 as YFSETQ. The V segment lost 0 bases and the J segment 3 bases; nucleotides outside the gene matches: 2.

The sample holds one count of this clone. The chain combines TRBV19 with TRBJ2-7, with 7 bases lining up with TRBD2. V lost 4 bases and J lost 3; bases outside the gene matches: 12. The CDR3 has 16 residues. CDR1 is LNHDA, CDR2 SQIVND, per germline (reference sequence). CDR3 in amino acids: CASSNDLSGDNYEQYF. The CDR3 coding sequence is TGTGCCAGTAGTAATGACCTAAGCGGGGATAACTACGAGCAGTACTTC.

This sequence joins TRBV6-5 and TRBJ2-3, with 8 bases matching TRBD1. With V trimmed by 6 bases and J by 4 bases, 9 bases remained unmatched. The CDR3 contains 15 residues. The germline V gene has CDR1 MNHEY and CDR2 SVGAGI. The CDR3 coding sequence is TGTGCCAGCAGCCACAGACAGGGGTTACCAGATACGCAGTATTTT. This translates into CASSHRQGLPDTQYF.

The chain has TRBV6-2 or TRBV6-3 and TRBJ2-1; 12 positions match TRBD2. V lost 6 bases and J lost 15; bases outside the gene matches: 12. Germline CDR1 MNHEY, CDR2 SVGEGT. CDR3 size: 14 residues. The CDR3 DNA is TGTGCCAGCAGCCCTTATCTAGCGGGAGGGCCGGGGTTCTTC. This encodes CASSPYLAGGPGFF.

The rearrangement links TRBV18 to TRBJ1-2, with D unresolved. V was pared by 0 bases and J by 5 bases, with 10 bases between. CDR1 is KGHSH, CDR2 LQKENI, per germline. The CDR3 is made up of 14 amino acids. The CDR3 loop reads CASSPPSPGYGYTF. In DNA form, the CDR3 reads TGTGCCAGCTCACCACCGTCGCCGGGGTATGGCTACACCTTC.